Below are 20 T cell receptor beta chains sequenced from a single sample in a study of T cell repertoires and HLA-DP antigens. Produced via immunoSEQ multiplex PCR; TCRdb's table is partial and in-frame only. The top ten hold around 0.3% of the sample, which has over 100,000 clones, 80% to 95% seen once. These TCRs are of unknown antigen specificity. Sequenced sample: CD4+ T cells from PBMCs. The receptors originated from a young woman in good health and CMV-seronegative.

The gene calls are TRBV18 and TRBJ2-5; perhaps D is TRBD1 or TRBD2 (5 bases each). CDR1 is KGHSH, CDR2 LQKENI, per germline. Trimming left V 0 bases short and J 4 bases short, with 6 bases between. This CDR3 is built from 13 residues. The CDR3 nucleotides are TGTGCCAGCTCACCACCGAGGGGAGAGACCCAGTACTTC. Translating it yields CASSPPRGETQYF.

The chain has TRBV4-1 and TRBJ1-4; 7 positions agree with TRBD1. The CDR3 length is 16 residues. V lost 2 bases and J lost 8; bases outside the gene matches: 11. Germline loops: CDR1 MGHRA, CDR2 YSYEKL. In DNA, the CDR3 is TGCGCCAGCAGCCAACCGGGACAGAGAAGGGGCGAAAAACTGTTTTTT. Translated: CASSQPGQRRGEKLFF.

The chain is built from TRBV28 and TRBJ1-2, with 7 positions matching TRBD1. V lost 5 bases, J lost 0 bases, and 15 bases stayed unmatched. Germline V gene sequence: CDR1 MDHEN, CDR2 SYDVKM. This CDR3 is built from 18 residues. Here the CDR3 reads CASSPVRTGSDSNYGYTF. CDR3 coding DNA: TGTGCCAGCAGTCCCGTCCGGACAGGCAGCGATTCTAACTATGGCTACACCTTC.

The rearrangement links TRBV2 to TRBJ2-2; tentative D call: TRBD1 (5 bases). The CDR3 sequence is 15 residues long. Trimming took off 6 bases at V and 1 base at J, with 12 bases between the two ends. Germline V lookup: CDR1 SNHLY, CDR2 FYNNEI. The CDR3 nucleotides read TGTGCCAGCAGAGGCCGGCAGGGGAACACCGGGGAGCTGTTTTTT. Translated: CASRGRQGNTGELFF.

J is TRBJ2-3 and V is TRBV12-5, with D unclear. Trimming shortened V by 1 base and J by 2 bases, and 10 bases separated the two germline ends. This CDR3 contains 15 residues. CDR1 LGHNT and CDR2 FRNRAP come from the germline V gene. CDR3 nucleotide sequence: TGTGCTAGTGGTTTGGAGGGCGCGGCCACAGATACGCAGTATTTT. Encoded protein: CASGLEGAATDTQYF.

This rearrangement joins TRBV29-1 to TRBJ2-5; perhaps TRBD2 as D (5 bases). The germline V gene encodes CDR1 SQVTM and CDR2 ANQGSEA. The CDR3 loop spans 14 amino acids. V gave up 2 bases and J gave up 4 bases, with 14 bases separating them. Here the CDR3 DNA reads TGCAGCGTTGAACGAGGGAAAGAAAGAGAGACCCAGTACTTC. Its protein is CSVERGKERETQYF. The variable domain in full, completed from reference TRBV29-1 and TRBJ2-5, reads SAVISQKPSRDICQRGTSLTIQCQVDSQVTMMFWYRQQPGQSLTLIATANQGSEATYESGFVIDKFPISRPNLTFSTLTVSNMSPEDSSIYLCSVERGKERETQYFGPGTRLLVL.

The rearrangement uses TRBV28 and TRBJ1-5; D unclear. This CDR3 is 12 amino acids long. The germline CDR1 and CDR2 sequences are MDHEN and SYDVKM. With 4 bases removed from V and 4 bases from J, the gap between germline ends came to 5 bases. The CDR3 bases are TGTGCCAGCAGTTATCTGAATCAGCCCCAGCATTTT. Translation gives CASSYLNQPQHF.

This rearrangement joins TRBV7-2 to TRBJ1-1, with no clear D. The V end was cut by 3 bases, the J end by 1 base, with 12 bases between. This CDR3 has 15 amino acids. CDR1 is SGHTA and CDR2 is FQGNSA in the germline V gene. For the CDR3, the DNA is TGTGCCAGCAGCTTCGGACGGAGTACGAACACTGAAGCTTTCTTT. This sequence encodes CASSFGRSTNTEAFF. The full variable domain, with the rest looked up from reference TRBV7-2 and TRBJ1-1, is GAGVSQSPSNKVTEKGKDVELRCDPISGHTALYWYRQSLGQGLEFLIYFQGNSAPDKSGLPSDRFSAERTGGSVSTLTIQRTQQEDSAVYLCASSFGRSTNTEAFFGQGTRLTVV.

The CDR3 sequence: CASSPRQGAGETQYF. CDR3 bases: TGTGCCAGCAGCCCCCGACAGGGGGCTGGAGAGACCCAGTACTTC. This rearrangement joins TRBV9 to TRBJ2-5; 10 bases are a match to TRBD1. The CDR3 length is 15 residues. Germline V gene lookup returns CDR1 SGDLS and CDR2 YYNGEE. J lost 4 bases, V lost 4 bases, and 7 bases had no gene match.

Here the CDR3 reads CASSDRPSSGTQHF. CDR3 nucleotide sequence: TGTGCCAGCAGTGACAGGCCCTCCTCGGGTACCCAGCATTTT. This chain links TRBV6-1 with TRBJ1-5; D gene uncertain. The ends were cut back, 3 bases at V and 11 bases at J, with 17 bases in the middle. CDR1 is MNHNS and CDR2 is SASEGT in the germline V gene. The CDR3 spans 14 residues.

In regard to this clone: The sample has other DNA sequences that encode this CDR3 too. This CDR3 reads CASSQDRGETQYF. CDR3 DNA sequence: TGCGCCAGCAGCCAAGATCGAGGGGAGACCCAGTACTTC. The V gene is TRBV4-3, the J gene TRBJ2-5; a possible D gene is TRBD2 (5 bases). The V end lost 0 bases, the J end lost 5 bases, and 7 bases lay between the germline ends. In germline, CDR1 is LGHNA, CDR2 YSLEER. The CDR3 sequence is 13 residues long.

This chain connects TRBV28 to TRBJ2-7, with 8 bases aligning to TRBD1. The CDR3 runs to 14 residues. The germline V gene encodes CDR1 MDHEN and CDR2 SYDVKM. After removal of 4 bases from V and 2 bases from J, the junction contained 4 bases not matched to a gene. The CDR3 DNA reads as TGTGCCAGCAGTTCGGACAGGGTCACCTACGAGCAGTACGTC. This sequence encodes CASSSDRVTYEQYV.

The J gene is TRBJ1-1, the V gene TRBV9; D gene uncertain. The CDR3 is 14 amino acids. V lost 0 bases to trimming and J lost 0 bases, with 6 bases between them. Germline CDR1 is SGDLS and CDR2 is YYNGEE. The CDR3 region is CASSVVGLNTEAFF. The CDR3 DNA reads TGTGCCAGCAGCGTAGTGGGGTTGAACACTGAAGCTTTCTTT. The whole variable domain, filled in from reference TRBV9 and TRBJ1-1, reads DSGVTQTPKHLITATGQRVTLRCSPRSGDLSVYWYQQSLDQGLQFLIQYYNGEERAKGNILERFSAQQFPDLHSELNLSSLELGDSALYFCASSVVGLNTEAFFGQGTRLTVV.

The chain joins TRBV5-5 to TRBJ2-5; D is tentatively TRBD1 or TRBD2 (5 bases each). CDR3 length: 17 amino acids. The V gene's germline CDR1 is SGHKS and CDR2 YYEKEE (reference sequence). The V end was cut by 0 bases, the J end by 2 bases, with 17 bases between. In nucleotides, the CDR3 is TGTGCCAGCAGCTTGGACAGGAGGACCGCAAATCAAGAGACCCAGTACTTC. Translating it yields CASSLDRRTANQETQYF.

The chain carries TRBV5-1 and TRBJ2-7; D ambiguous. Trimming took off 0 bases at V and 9 bases at J, with 10 bases between the two ends. The CDR3 extends over 12 amino acids. Per the germline V gene, CDR1 is SGHRS and CDR2 is YFSETQ. The chain's CDR3 is CASSLDSEVQYF. Written as DNA, the CDR3 is TGCGCCAGCAGCTTGGACAGTGAAGTGCAGTACTTC.

The V gene is TRBV2, the J gene TRBJ1-2; possible D gene TRBD1, 5 bases. Germline V gene data show CDR1 as SNHLY and CDR2 as FYNNEI. This CDR3 spans 12 amino acids. V shed 8 bases and J shed 3 bases, with 10 bases lying between them. The CDR3 region is CASWDGDYGYTF. The CDR3 nucleotides read TGTGCCAGCTGGGACGGTGACTATGGCTACACCTTC.

The rearrangement links TRBV5-4 to TRBJ2-3, with a weak D call TRBD2 (6 bases). The V gene's germline CDR1 is SGHNT and CDR2 YYREEE (reference sequence). The V end was cut by 3 bases, the J end by 5 bases, with 10 bases between. This CDR3 region has 13 residues. CDR3 residues: CASSSSSVDTQYF. The CDR3 bases are TGTGCCAGCAGCTCTTCTAGCGTAGATACGCAGTATTTT.

The chain combines TRBV19 with TRBJ2-5, with TRBD1 matching over 8 bases. There are 12 residues in the CDR3. The V gene end was trimmed by 8 bases and the J gene end by 5 bases; junction bases not matched to a gene: 4. Germline V CDR1 and CDR2: LNHDA, SQIVND (reference sequence). The CDR3, as DNA: TGTGCCAGTTCAAGGACAGGGGAGACCCAGTACTTC. This encodes CASSRTGETQYF.

The chain is built from TRBV7-2 and TRBJ1-2; 7 bases agree with TRBD1. Germline assignment: CDR1 SGHTA and CDR2 FQGNSA. The CDR3 extends over 17 amino acids. Trimming removed 3 bases from V and 2 bases from J; junction bases left unmatched: 12. This chain's CDR3 is CASSLSVGGTENYGYTF. The CDR3 DNA reads as TGTGCCAGCAGCTTGTCGGTGGGAGGGACAGAGAACTATGGCTACACCTTC.

The V call is TRBV11-1, the J call TRBJ1-2; 9 nucleotides align to TRBD1. V shed 0 bases and J 4 bases; nucleotides not matched to a gene: 3. CDR1 is SGHAT, CDR2 FQDESV, per germline (reference sequence). The CDR3 runs 15 residues. CDR3 DNA: TGTGCCAGCAGCTTAGCGGGACAGGGTACCTATGGCTACACCTTC. Protein sequence: CASSLAGQGTYGYTF.